This T cell receptor (beta chain) derives from a study of blood T cell repertoires in COVID-19. Study summary: Specimens from acute and convalescent COVID-19 originated in the United States, Italy and Spain. PBMCs, B-cell-depleted T cells, or T cells were the source of the cDNA or gDNA that made up the material.

Under the authors' procedure: Scientists estimated how many nucleated cells there were by amplifying reference gene primers. Sequencing was performed with immunoSEQ multiplex PCR; in TCRdb, only in-frame clones are kept and a portion is missing. That table gives V, J and clone size, and the DNA gave D and trimming. The sample has roughly 160,000 clones; approximately 90% are singletons. V dropped 0 bases and J dropped 2 bases, with 8 bases sitting between them. The CDR3 has 15 residues. From germline, CDR1 is SGHTA and CDR2 FQGTGA. This sequence joins TRBV7-3 and TRBJ2-1; possibly TRBD1 for D (6 bases). The receptor's source is a man in his forties or fifties who had recovered from COVID-19. Sequenced: peripheral blood. CDR3 protein: CASSLTPGAYNEQFF. CDR3 coding DNA: TGTGCCAGCAGCTTAACTCCAGGGGCCTACAATGAGCAGTTCTTC.